This TCR beta chain was observed in a study of T cell responses to AZD1222 COVID-19 vaccine. The CDR3 length is 15 residues. Trimming cost V 0 bases and J 9 bases, with 16 bases left between them. Germline V lookup: CDR1 SGHRS, CDR2 YFSETQ. TCRdb's copy holds only in-frame clones and misses some; the assay was immunoSEQ multiplex PCR. The repertoire holds 100,000 to 150,000 clones, with around 91% as singletons. Findings and caveats of the study: Spike-specific TCR repertoires showed rising breadth and depth after two AZD1222 doses. Donors were largely white British and mainly female; clonal diversity was possibly underestimated.

As concerns this clone: Its antigen is undetermined.

This chain uses TRBV5-1 with TRBJ2-1; D is unresolved. The sample was peripheral blood, taken on day 0 of MenACWY control vaccination. The sequence derives from an adult in good health. This CDR3 reads CASSLGIGVTGEQFF. CDR3 DNA sequence: TGCGCCAGCAGCTTGGGAATTGGGGTCACGGGTGAGCAGTTCTTC.